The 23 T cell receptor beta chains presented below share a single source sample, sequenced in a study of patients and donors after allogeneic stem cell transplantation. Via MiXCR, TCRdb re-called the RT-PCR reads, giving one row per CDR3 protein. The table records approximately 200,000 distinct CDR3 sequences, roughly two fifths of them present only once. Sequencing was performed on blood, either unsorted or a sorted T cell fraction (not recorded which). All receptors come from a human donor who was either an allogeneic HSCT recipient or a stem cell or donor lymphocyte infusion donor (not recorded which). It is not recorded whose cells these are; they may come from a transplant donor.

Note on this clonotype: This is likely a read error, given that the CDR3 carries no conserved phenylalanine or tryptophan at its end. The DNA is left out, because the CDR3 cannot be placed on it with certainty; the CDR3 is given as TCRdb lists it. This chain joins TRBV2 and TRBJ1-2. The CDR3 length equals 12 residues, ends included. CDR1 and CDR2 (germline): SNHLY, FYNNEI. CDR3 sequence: CASSNFLSQLTL.

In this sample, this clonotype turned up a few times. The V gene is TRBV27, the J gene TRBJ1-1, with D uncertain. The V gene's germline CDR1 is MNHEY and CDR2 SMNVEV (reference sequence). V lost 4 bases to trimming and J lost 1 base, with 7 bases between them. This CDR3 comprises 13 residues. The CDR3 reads CASSSAGNTEAFF. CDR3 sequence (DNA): TGTGCCAGCAGTTCGGCGGGGAACACTGAAGCTTTCTTT.

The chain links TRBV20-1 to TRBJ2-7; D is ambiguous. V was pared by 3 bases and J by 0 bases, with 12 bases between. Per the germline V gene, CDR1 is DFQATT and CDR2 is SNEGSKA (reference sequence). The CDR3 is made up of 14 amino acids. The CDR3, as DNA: TGCAGTGCTAGGTCCGCCTACTCCTCCTACGAGCAGTACTTC. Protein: CSARSAYSSYEQYF.

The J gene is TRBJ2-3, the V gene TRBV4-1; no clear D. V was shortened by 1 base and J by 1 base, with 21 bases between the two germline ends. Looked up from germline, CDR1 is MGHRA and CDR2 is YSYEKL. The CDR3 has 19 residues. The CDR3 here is CASSQGWRPYQLGTDTQYF. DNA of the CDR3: TGCGCCAGCAGCCAAGGTTGGCGGCCCTACCAGCTCGGCACAGATACGCAGTATTTT.

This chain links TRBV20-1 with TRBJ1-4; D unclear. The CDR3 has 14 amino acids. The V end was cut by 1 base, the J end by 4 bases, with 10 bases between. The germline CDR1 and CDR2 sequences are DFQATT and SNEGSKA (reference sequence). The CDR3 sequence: CSARGDSVNEKLFF. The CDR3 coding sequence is TGCAGTGCTAGAGGAGATAGCGTTAATGAAAAACTGTTTTTT.

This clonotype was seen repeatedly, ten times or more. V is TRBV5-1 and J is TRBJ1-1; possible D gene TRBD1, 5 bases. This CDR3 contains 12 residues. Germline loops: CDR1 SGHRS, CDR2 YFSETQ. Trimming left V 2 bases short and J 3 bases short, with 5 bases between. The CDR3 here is CASSLQDTEAFF. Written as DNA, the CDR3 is TGCGCCAGCAGCTTACAGGACACTGAAGCTTTCTTT.

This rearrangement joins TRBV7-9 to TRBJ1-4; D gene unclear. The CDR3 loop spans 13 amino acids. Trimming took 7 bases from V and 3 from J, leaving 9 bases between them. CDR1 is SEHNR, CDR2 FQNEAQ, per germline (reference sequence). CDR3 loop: CASMEGANEKLFF. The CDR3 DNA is TGTGCCAGCATGGAGGGAGCTAATGAAAAACTGTTTTTT. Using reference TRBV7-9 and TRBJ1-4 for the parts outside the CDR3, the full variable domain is DTGVSQNPRHKITKRGQNVTFRCDPISEHNRLYWYRQTLGQGPEFLTYFQNEAQLEKSRLLSDRFSAERPKGSFSTLEIQRTEQGDSAMYLCASMEGANEKLFFGSGTQLSVL.

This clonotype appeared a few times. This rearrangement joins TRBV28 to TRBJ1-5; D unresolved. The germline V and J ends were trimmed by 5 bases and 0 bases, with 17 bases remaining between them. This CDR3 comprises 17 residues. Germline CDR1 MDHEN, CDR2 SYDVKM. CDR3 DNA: TGTGCCAGCAGTCCCCCCCTCCCAAGGTATAGCAATCAGCCCCAGCATTTT. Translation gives CASSPPLPRYSNQPQHF.

The CDR3 loop is CASSQASRQVQPQHF. CDR3 DNA sequence: TGCGCCAGCAGCCAAGCTTCTCGACAGGTACAGCCCCAGCATTTT. The V and J genes are TRBV4-1 and TRBJ1-5; tentatively, D is TRBD1 (6 bases). The CDR3 contains 15 residues. Germline lookup yields CDR1 MGHRA and CDR2 YSYEKL. The ends were cut back, 1 base at V and 7 bases at J, with 14 bases in the middle.

CDR3 region: CASSDWNTEAFF. CDR3 in DNA: TGTGCCAGCAGTGACTGGAACACTGAAGCTTTCTTT. The chain joins TRBV6-5 to TRBJ1-1, with no clear D. Germline loops: CDR1 MNHEY, CDR2 SVGAGI. The CDR3 spans 12 residues. The V and J ends lost 5 bases and 1 base respectively, with 5 bases between them.

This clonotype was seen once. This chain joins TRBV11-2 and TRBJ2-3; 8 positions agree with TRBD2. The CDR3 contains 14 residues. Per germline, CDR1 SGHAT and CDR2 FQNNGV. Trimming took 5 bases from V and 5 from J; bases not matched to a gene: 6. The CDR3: CASSPSGGKDTQYF. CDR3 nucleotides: TGTGCCAGCAGCCCGAGCGGGGGAAAAGATACGCAGTATTTT.

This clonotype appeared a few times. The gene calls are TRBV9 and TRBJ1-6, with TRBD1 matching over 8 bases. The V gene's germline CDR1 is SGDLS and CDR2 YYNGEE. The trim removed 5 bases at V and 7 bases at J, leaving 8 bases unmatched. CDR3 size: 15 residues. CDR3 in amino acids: CASSRTGIANSPLHF. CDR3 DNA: TGTGCCAGCAGTCGGACAGGGATCGCGAATTCACCCCTCCACTTT.

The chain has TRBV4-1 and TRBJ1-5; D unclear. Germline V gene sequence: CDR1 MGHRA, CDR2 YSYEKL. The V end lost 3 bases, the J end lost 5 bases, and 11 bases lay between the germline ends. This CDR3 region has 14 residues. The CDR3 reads CASSQGGWDQPQHF. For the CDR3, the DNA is TGCGCCAGCAGCCAGGGAGGATGGGATCAGCCCCAGCATTTT.

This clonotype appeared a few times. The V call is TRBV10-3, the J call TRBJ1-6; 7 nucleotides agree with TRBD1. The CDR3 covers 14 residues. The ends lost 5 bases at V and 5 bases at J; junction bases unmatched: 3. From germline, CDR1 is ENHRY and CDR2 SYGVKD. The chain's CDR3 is CAISRQGDNSPLHF. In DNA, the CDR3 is TGTGCCATCAGTCGCCAGGGGGATAATTCACCCCTCCACTTT.

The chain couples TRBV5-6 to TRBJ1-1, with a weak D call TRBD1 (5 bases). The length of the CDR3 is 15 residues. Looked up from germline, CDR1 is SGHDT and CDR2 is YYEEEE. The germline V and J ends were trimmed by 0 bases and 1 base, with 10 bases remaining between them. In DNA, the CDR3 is TGTGCCAGCAGCTTGGCCCTGGGGCAGAACACTGAAGCTTTCTTT. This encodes CASSLALGQNTEAFF.

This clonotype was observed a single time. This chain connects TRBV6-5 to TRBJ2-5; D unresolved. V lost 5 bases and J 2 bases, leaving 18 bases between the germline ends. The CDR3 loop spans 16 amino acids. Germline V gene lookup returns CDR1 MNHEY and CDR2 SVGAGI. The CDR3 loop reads CASSPLVGKYQETQYF. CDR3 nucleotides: TGTGCCAGCAGTCCCCTAGTAGGGAAGTATCAAGAGACCCAGTACTTC.

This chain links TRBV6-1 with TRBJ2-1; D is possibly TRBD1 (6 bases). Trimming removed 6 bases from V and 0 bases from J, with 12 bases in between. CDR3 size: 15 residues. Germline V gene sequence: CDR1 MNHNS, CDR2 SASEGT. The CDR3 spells CASRGQPSSYNEQFF. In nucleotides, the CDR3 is TGTGCCAGCAGAGGACAGCCGAGCTCCTACAATGAGCAGTTCTTC.

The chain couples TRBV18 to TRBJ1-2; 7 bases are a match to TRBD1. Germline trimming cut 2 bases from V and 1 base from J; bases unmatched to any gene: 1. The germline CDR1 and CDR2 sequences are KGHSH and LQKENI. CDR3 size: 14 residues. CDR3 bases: TGTGCCAGCTCACCAACAGGGGATAACTATGGCTACACCTTC. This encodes CASSPTGDNYGYTF.

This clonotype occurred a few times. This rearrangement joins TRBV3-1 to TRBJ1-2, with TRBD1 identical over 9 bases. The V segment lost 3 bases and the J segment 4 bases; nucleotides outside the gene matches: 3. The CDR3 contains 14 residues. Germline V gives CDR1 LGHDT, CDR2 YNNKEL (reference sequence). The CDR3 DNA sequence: TGTGCCAGCAGCCAGGGACAGGGCATCTATGGCTACACCTTC. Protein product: CASSQGQGIYGYTF.

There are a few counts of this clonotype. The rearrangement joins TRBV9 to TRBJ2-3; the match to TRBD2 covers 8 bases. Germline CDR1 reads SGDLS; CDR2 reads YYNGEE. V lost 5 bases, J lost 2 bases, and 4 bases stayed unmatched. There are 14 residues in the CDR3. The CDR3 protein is CASSQAGATDTQYF. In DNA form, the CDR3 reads TGTGCCAGCAGTCAAGCGGGGGCCACAGATACGCAGTATTTT.

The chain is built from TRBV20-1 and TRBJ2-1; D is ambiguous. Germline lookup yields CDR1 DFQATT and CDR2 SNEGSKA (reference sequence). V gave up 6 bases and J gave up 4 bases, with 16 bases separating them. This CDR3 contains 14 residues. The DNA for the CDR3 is TGCAGTGCAATAGACTTGACTTCTTACAATGAGCAGTTCTTC. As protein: CSAIDLTSYNEQFF.

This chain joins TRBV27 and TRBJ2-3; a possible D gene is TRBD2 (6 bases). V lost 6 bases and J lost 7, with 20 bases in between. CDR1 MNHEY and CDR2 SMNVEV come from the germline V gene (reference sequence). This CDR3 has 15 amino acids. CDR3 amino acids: CASSRLTRISNTQYF. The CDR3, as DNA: TGTGCCAGCAGCCGATTGACTAGAATTTCGAATACGCAGTATTTT.

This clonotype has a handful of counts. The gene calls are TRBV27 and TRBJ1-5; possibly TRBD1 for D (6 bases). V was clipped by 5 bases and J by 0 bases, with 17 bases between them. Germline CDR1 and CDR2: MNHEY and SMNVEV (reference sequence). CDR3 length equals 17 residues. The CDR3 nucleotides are TGTGCCAGCAGTAAACAGGGTTTACTATATAGCAATCAGCCCCAGCATTTT. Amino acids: CASSKQGLLYSNQPQHF.